One sample yielded the 10 T cell receptor beta chains listed below, sequenced in a study of OX40 agonist ivuxolimab in advanced cancers. Sequenced by immunoSEQ multiplex PCR; TCRdb stores in-frame clones only, minus some. This repertoire shows approximately 61,000 clones, roughly 80% found once; its top ten account for under 2%. Source: CD4+ or CD8+ T cells sorted from blood, taken in a trial of the OX40 agonist ivuxolimab. All receptors come from an adult with an advanced solid tumor such as melanoma, head and neck, liver or kidney cancer.

The rearrangement uses TRBV18 and TRBJ1-2; no clear D gene. Germline V gives CDR1 KGHSH, CDR2 LQKENI. Trimming shortened V by 2 bases and J by 4 bases, and 8 bases separated the two germline ends. This CDR3 is built from 13 residues. CDR3 in amino acids: CASSPSDAYGYTF. The CDR3 DNA reads TGTGCCAGCTCACCATCGGACGCCTATGGCTACACCTTC.

This clone has only a few counts. The chain uses TRBV5-1 and TRBJ2-7; D not resolved. The ends were cut back, 0 bases at V and 4 bases at J, with 5 bases in the middle. The CDR3 length is 12 residues. Germline loops: CDR1 SGHRS, CDR2 YFSETQ. This chain's CDR3 is CASSLGRYEQYV. The CDR3 nucleotides are TGCGCCAGCAGCTTGGGAAGGTACGAGCAGTACGTC.

In nucleotides, the CDR3 is TGTGCCAGCAGTTCGGACAGGTTCAGGGAGACCCAGTACTTC. Protein product: CASSSDRFRETQYF. This sequence joins TRBV27 and TRBJ2-5, with 7 bases matching TRBD1. V shed 4 bases and J 5 bases; nucleotides not matched to a gene: 7. The CDR3 has 14 residues. Looked up from germline, CDR1 is MNHEY and CDR2 is SMNVEV (reference sequence).

The V and J genes are TRBV10-2 and TRBJ1-5; TRBD1 is a possible D gene (5 bases). The V end was cut by 6 bases, the J end by 7 bases, with 19 bases between. The CDR3 consists of 15 residues. Germline V gene data show CDR1 as WSHSY and CDR2 as SAAADI. CDR3 nucleotides: TGCGCCAGCAGCCCCGGGACCCCGCTCGAGCAGCCCCAGCATTTT. Encoded protein: CASSPGTPLEQPQHF.

The chain recombines TRBV9 with TRBJ2-1; D perhaps matches TRBD2 (6 bases). The CDR3 is made up of 16 amino acids. Trimming took 1 base from V and 4 from J, leaving 15 bases between them. CDR1 is SGDLS, CDR2 YYNGEE, per germline. This chain's CDR3 is CASSVWGMAGYNEQFF. The CDR3 coding sequence is TGTGCCAGCAGCGTATGGGGAATGGCGGGGTACAATGAGCAGTTCTTC.

The chain has TRBV7-2 and TRBJ2-1; the D is unclear. The V gene lost 5 bases and the J gene lost 2 bases, with 16 bases spanning the gap. Germline V gene sequence: CDR1 SGHTA, CDR2 FQGNSA. The length of the CDR3 is 16 residues. CDR3 region: CASSVMARATYNEQFF. The CDR3 nucleotides are TGTGCCAGCAGCGTTATGGCAAGGGCCACCTACAATGAGCAGTTCTTC.

V and J are TRBV18 and TRBJ2-7; D is undetermined. The V and J ends lost 2 bases and 3 bases respectively, with 8 bases between them. The CDR3 is 13 amino acids. CDR1 and CDR2 from the germline V gene are KGHSH and LQKENI. CDR3: CASSPGQNYEQYV. The CDR3 coding sequence is TGTGCCAGCTCACCAGGGCAAAACTACGAGCAGTACGTC.

The chain links TRBV4-2 to TRBJ1-6; possible D gene TRBD1, 5 bases. Germline V gene data show CDR1 as LGHNA and CDR2 as YNFKEQ. V gave up 0 bases and J gave up 8 bases, with 14 bases separating them. CDR3 length: 16 residues. The CDR3 sequence: CASSQDYGTRDSPLHF. CDR3 bases: TGTGCCAGCAGCCAAGATTATGGGACCCGGGATTCACCCCTCCACTTT.

The chain carries TRBV7-9 and TRBJ2-6, with D possibly matching TRBD1 (6 bases). CDR1 is SEHNR, CDR2 FQNEAQ, per germline (reference sequence). V shed 1 base and J shed 2 bases, with 15 bases lying between them. CDR3 size: 18 residues. The DNA for the CDR3 is TGTGCCAGCAGCTTAGATTGGGGGCGAACCCCTGGGGCCAACGTCCTGACTTTC. It yields the protein CASSLDWGRTPGANVLTF.

The V and J genes are TRBV19 and TRBJ2-5; no clear D. With the DNA end fitting TRBJ2-7 better, the J assignment may be wrong. The CDR3 has 13 amino acids. Germline-derived CDR1 and CDR2 are LNHDA and SQIVND (reference sequence). The CDR3 DNA sequence: TGTGCCAGTAGCTTCAACGGCCCCTACGAGCAGTACTTC. This translates into CASSFNGPYEQYF.